The clone carrying this T cell receptor beta chain was recorded at least ten times. What it recognizes is unknown. This sample stems from a study of identical twins. The study's findings and limits: Out-of-frame TCR alpha sharing observed in monozygotic twins exceeded model estimates. For out-of-frame alpha sequences shared by twins, low generation probability was in excess. Surplus twin overlap in beta out-of-frame sequences was less pronounced. Cord blood beta clonotypes that were abundant carried fewer insertions, and memory repertoires showed no such trend.

Using its own MiXCR run on the 5' RACE reads, TCRdb lists one record per CDR3 protein. The data hold hundreds of thousands of distinct CDR3 sequences, with more than 6.5% observed a single time. The germline gives CDR1 DFQATT, CDR2 SNEGSKA (reference sequence). The length of the CDR3 is 11 residues. V was shortened by 6 bases and J by 0 bases, with 6 bases between the two germline ends. These data also formed part of another study, on yellow fever vaccine responses in identical twins.

This TCR was sampled from a woman between 18 and 29 years old in good health. The chain joins TRBV20-1 to TRBJ2-7; the D gene is possibly TRBD2 (5 bases). The sequenced sample consisted of PBMCs. The chain's CDR3 is CSARDSYEQYF. DNA for the CDR3: TGCAGTGCCCGGGACTCCTACGAGCAGTACTTC.